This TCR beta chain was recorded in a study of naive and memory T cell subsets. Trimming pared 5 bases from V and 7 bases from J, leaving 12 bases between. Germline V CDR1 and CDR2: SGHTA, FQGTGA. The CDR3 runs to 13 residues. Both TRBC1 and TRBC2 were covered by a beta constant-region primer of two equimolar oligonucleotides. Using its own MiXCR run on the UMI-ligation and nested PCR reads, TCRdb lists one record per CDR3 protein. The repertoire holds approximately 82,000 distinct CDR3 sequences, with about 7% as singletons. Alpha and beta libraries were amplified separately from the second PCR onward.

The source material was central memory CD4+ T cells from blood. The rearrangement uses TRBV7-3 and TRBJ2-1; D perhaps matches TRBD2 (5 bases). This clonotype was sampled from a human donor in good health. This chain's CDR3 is CASSPTTVNEQFF. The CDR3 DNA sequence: TGTGCCAGCAGCCCGACTACGGTGAATGAGCAGTTCTTC.